The 7 T cell receptor beta chains listed next were all sequenced from one sample in a study of cytomegalovirus exposure and HLA in healthy donors. Both 60 Vbeta primers and 13 Jbeta primers went into the PCR. Method: immunoSEQ multiplex PCR; TCRdb's copy keeps in-frame clones and lacks some. This sample yields 75,000 to 90,000 clones, of which 65% to 80% are seen a single time; around 10% belongs to the top ten. The sequencing sample was made of PBMCs. All receptors derive from a woman in her thirties or forties in good health and CMV-seropositive.

The rearrangement links TRBV5-8 to TRBJ2-3; 10 nucleotides match TRBD1. CDR3 length equals 15 residues. J was trimmed by 6 bases and V by 7 bases; bases with no gene match: 11. Germline assignment: CDR1 SGHTS and CDR2 YDEGEE. The chain's CDR3 is CASQASGTGVDTQYF. The CDR3 region has the DNA TGTGCCAGCCAAGCTTCCGGGACAGGGGTTGATACGCAGTATTTT.

V usage is TRBV18 and J usage is TRBJ2-1; 7 bases fit TRBD2. V shed 2 bases, J shed 4 bases, and the junction held 11 bases outside the gene matches. Germline V lookup: CDR1 KGHSH, CDR2 LQKENI. The CDR3 has 17 amino acids. CDR3 bases: TGTGCCAGCTCACCATCCCCGCGGGAGCCGAAGTACAATGAGCAGTTCTTC. It specifies CASSPSPREPKYNEQFF.

This clone has a single count. The chain recombines TRBV27 with TRBJ2-7; the match to TRBD2 covers 7 bases. The CDR3 runs 19 residues. Trimming took 6 bases from V and 3 from J; bases not matched to a gene: 23. Per the germline V gene, CDR1 is MNHEY and CDR2 is SMNVEV (reference sequence). CDR3 nucleotide sequence: TGTGCCAGCAGGTCCCCGGGGGGAGAACGCGAGACTAGCCTCTACGAGCAGTACTTC. It yields the protein CASRSPGGERETSLYEQYF.

This clone was observed a few times. The chain recombines TRBV7-9 with TRBJ1-1; tentative D call: TRBD1 (5 bases). Germline values: CDR1 SEHNR, CDR2 FQNEAQ (reference sequence). The CDR3 covers 16 residues. V was shortened by 1 base and J by 6 bases, with 18 bases between the two germline ends. CDR3 residues: CASSLDITGSGAEAFF. The DNA for the CDR3 is TGTGCCAGCAGCTTAGATATAACAGGCTCGGGGGCTGAAGCTTTCTTT.

This rearrangement joins TRBV9 to TRBJ2-5; no reliable D call. Germline lookup yields CDR1 SGDLS and CDR2 YYNGEE. Trimming left V 0 bases short and J 3 bases short, with 6 bases between. The CDR3 covers 13 residues. The chain's CDR3 is CASSVGIEETQYF. The CDR3 DNA reads TGTGCCAGCAGCGTAGGTATTGAAGAGACCCAGTACTTC.

The chain carries TRBV28 and TRBJ2-7; 9 nucleotides align to TRBD1. Germline trimming cut 7 bases from V and 2 bases from J; bases unmatched to any gene: 6. Germline values: CDR1 MDHEN, CDR2 SYDVKM. The CDR3 is made up of 14 amino acids. The CDR3 DNA is TGTGCCAGCACCACGGGACAGGGACCCTACGAGCAGTACTTC. Its translation is CASTTGQGPYEQYF.

The V call is TRBV4-1, the J call TRBJ2-7; a weak D match, TRBD1 (6 bases). The germline V gene has CDR1 MGHRA and CDR2 YSYEKL. V was clipped by 1 base and J by 6 bases, with 16 bases between them. This CDR3 region has 15 residues. In DNA form, the CDR3 reads TGCGCCAGCAGCCAAGGTCAACACCAGGGGAGCGAGCAGTACTTC. Protein: CASSQGQHQGSEQYF.